The text below deals with one TCR beta chain. This sample is part of a study of naive and memory T cell subsets. Germline-derived CDR1 and CDR2 are SNHLY and FYNNEI. V was shortened by 2 bases and J by 1 base, with 10 bases between the two germline ends. This CDR3 region has 15 residues. Both TRBC1 and TRBC2 were covered by a beta constant-region primer of two equimolar oligonucleotides. Using its own MiXCR run on the UMI-ligation and nested PCR reads, TCRdb lists one record per CDR3 protein. The data contain about 85,000 distinct CDR3 sequences, about 12% of them seen just once; the ten biggest clones take up about 0.9%.

The chain uses TRBV2 and TRBJ2-3; D may be TRBD2 (6 bases). This clonotype was obtained from a human donor in good health. Sequenced: central memory CD4+ T cells from blood. The CDR3 DNA sequence: TGTGCCAGCAGTGAATCGGGGGATGGCACAGATACGCAGTATTTT. It is translated as CASSESGDGTDTQYF.